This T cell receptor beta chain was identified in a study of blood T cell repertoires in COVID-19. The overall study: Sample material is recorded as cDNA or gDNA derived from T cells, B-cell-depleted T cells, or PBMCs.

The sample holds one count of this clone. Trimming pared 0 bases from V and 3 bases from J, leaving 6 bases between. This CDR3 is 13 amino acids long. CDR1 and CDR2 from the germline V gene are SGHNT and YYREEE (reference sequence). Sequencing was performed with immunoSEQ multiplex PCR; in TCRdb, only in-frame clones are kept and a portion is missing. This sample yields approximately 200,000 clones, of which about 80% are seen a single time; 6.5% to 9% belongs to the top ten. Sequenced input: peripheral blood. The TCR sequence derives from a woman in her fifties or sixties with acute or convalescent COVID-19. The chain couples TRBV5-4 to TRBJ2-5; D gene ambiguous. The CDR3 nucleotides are TGTGCCAGCAGCTTGGCTACCAAAGAGACCCAGTACTTC. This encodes CASSLATKETQYF. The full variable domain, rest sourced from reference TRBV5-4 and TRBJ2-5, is ETGVTQSPTHLIKTRGQQVTLRCSSQSGHNTVSWYQQALGQGPQFIFQYYREEENGRGNFPPRFSGLQFPNYSSELNVNALELDDSALYLCASSLATKETQYFGPGTRLLVL.